The rows below give T cell receptor beta chains drawn from one sample of a study of T cell changes during pregnancy in multiple sclerosis. Here immunoSEQ multiplex PCR was the method, and the copy in TCRdb shows in-frame clones only, minus some. This table has under 50,000 clones, roughly 92% appearing once. The material was CD4+ T cells from peripheral blood mononuclear cells, obtained in the first trimester of pregnancy. These receptors all stem from a female donor with multiple sclerosis, enrolled in a pregnancy study. Each CDR3 is given with its conserved first and last residue. A D gene is named only where the DNA matches it firmly. A row's size may be missing; if present it is once, few, many or a size class.

CDR3aa,CDR3nt,j_gene,d_gene,v_gene,abundance
CASSPRQGGMNTEAFF,TGCGCCAGCAGCCCTCGACAGGGGGGAATGAACACTGAAGCTTTCTTT,TRBJ1-1,TRBD1,TRBV5-1,-
CASSLAPAGGIFMAQEQYF,TGTGCCAGCAGTTTAGCCCCAGCGGGAGGAATCTTTATGGCGCAGGAGCAGTACTTC,TRBJ2-7,TRBD2,TRBV28,-
CAWSDFSTGELFF,TGTGCCTGGAGTGACTTCTCCACCGGGGAGCTGTTTTTT,TRBJ2-2,-,TRBV30,once
CASSAQGASKETQYF,TGTGCCAGCAGTGCCCAGGGGGCTTCAAAAGAGACCCAGTACTTC,TRBJ2-5,TRBD1,TRBV2,-
CASSEAGGVAYEQYF,TGCGCCAGCAGTGAGGCTGGAGGGGTGGCCTACGAGCAGTACTTC,TRBJ2-7,-,TRBV10-2,-
CASSEADRMGAAFF,TGTGCCAGCAGTGAAGCGGACAGGATGGGGGCAGCTTTCTTT,TRBJ1-1,TRBD1,TRBV2,once
CASSLAPDQETQYF,TGCGCCAGCAGCTTGGCTCCGGACCAAGAGACCCAGTACTTC,TRBJ2-5,-,TRBV5-1,-
CAISKTGLEVSYNEQFF,TGTGCCATCAGTAAAACGGGTTTGGAGGTCTCCTACAATGAGCAGTTCTTC,TRBJ2-1,-,TRBV10-3,-
CSVSERPPYEQYF,TGCAGCGTTTCAGAGCGTCCTCCCTACGAGCAGTACTTC,TRBJ2-7,-,TRBV29-1,-
CASSFSGQGMETQYF,TGTGCCAGCAGCTTTAGCGGACAGGGGATGGAGACCCAGTACTTC,TRBJ2-5,TRBD1,TRBV5-6,-
CASSRGTAYEQYF,TGTGCCAGCAGCCGTGGGACTGCCTACGAGCAGTACTTC,TRBJ2-7,-,TRBV5-6,-
CASSLFQGYTF,TGTGCCAGCAGTTTATTCCAGGGCTACACCTTC,TRBJ1-2,-,TRBV28,-
CASILTGGTGELFF,TGTGCCAGTATCCTCACAGGGGGCACCGGGGAGCTGTTTTTT,TRBJ2-2,TRBD1,TRBV19,-
CASSLVWVGQVNTEAFF,TGTGCCAGCAGCTTAGTTTGGGTTGGACAGGTGAACACTGAAGCTTTCTTT,TRBJ1-1,TRBD1,TRBV7-8,-
CASSPVPGGSLSGELFF,TGTGCCAGCAGCCCAGTACCCGGGGGGTCTTTATCCGGGGAGCTGTTTTTT,TRBJ2-2,TRBD2,TRBV9,-
CASSQGTSGSYEQFF,TGTGCCAGCAGCCAAGGGACTAGCGGGAGCTATGAGCAGTTCTTC,TRBJ2-1,TRBD2,TRBV4-2,-
CASSPNSGTEFF,TGTGCCAGTAGTCCGAACTCGGGTACGGAGTTCTTC,TRBJ2-1,-,TRBV19,once
CASTAGGSYNEQFF,TGTGCCAGCACCGCGGGAGGCTCCTACAATGAGCAGTTCTTC,TRBJ2-1,TRBD2,TRBV28,-
CSVEATGSWNTEAFF,TGCAGCGTTGAGGCTACAGGGAGTTGGAACACTGAAGCTTTCTTT,TRBJ1-1,-,TRBV29-1,-
CASRLLSGTDTQYF,TGTGCCAGCAGGTTATTAAGCGGCACAGATACGCAGTATTTT,TRBJ2-3,-,TRBV27,-
CATSRDRGSNQPQHF,TGTGCCACCAGCAGAGACCGGGGTAGCAATCAGCCCCAGCATTTT,TRBJ1-5,-,TRBV15,-
CASSKFGTSGEQYF,TGTGCCAGCAGTAAATTTGGGACTAGCGGAGAGCAGTACTTC,TRBJ2-7,TRBD2,TRBV6-6,-
CARQGWRLAGDYEQYF,TGTGCCAGACAGGGATGGAGGCTAGCGGGAGACTACGAGCAGTACTTC,TRBJ2-7,TRBD2,TRBV10-3,-
CASSLTGLAGALGYSSTDTQYF,TGTGCCAGCAGCCTTACGGGACTAGCGGGAGCGCTTGGCTATTCTAGCACAGATACGCAGTATTTT,TRBJ2-3,TRBD2,TRBV28,-
CASSLAGTDTQYF,TGTGCCAGCAGCCTAGCGGGCACAGATACGCAGTATTTT,TRBJ2-3,-,TRBV14,-
CATSRRTGQLNTEAFF,TGTGCCACCAGCAGACGGACGGGACAATTGAACACTGAAGCTTTCTTT,TRBJ1-1,-,TRBV15,-
CATSRDPRGSNEKLFF,TGTGCCACCAGCAGAGATCCCAGGGGGTCTAATGAAAAACTGTTTTTT,TRBJ1-4,TRBD1,TRBV15,-
CASSLAGVAGVFGELFF,TGCGCCAGCAGCTTGGCCGGGGTAGCGGGAGTTTTCGGGGAGCTGTTTTTT,TRBJ2-2,TRBD2,TRBV5-1,-
CAISESNFNQPQHF,TGTGCCATCAGTGAGTCGAACTTCAATCAGCCCCAGCATTTT,TRBJ1-5,-,TRBV10-3,-
CASSGWTSGSTDTQYF,TGTGCCAGCAGTGGTTGGACTAGCGGAAGCACAGATACGCAGTATTTT,TRBJ2-3,TRBD2,TRBV6-1,few
CASSLNSKAGRTDTQYF,TGCGCCAGCAGCTTAAACTCAAAAGCGGGACGCACAGATACGCAGTATTTT,TRBJ2-3,TRBD2,TRBV5-1,-
CAISESEVFQQFF,TGTGCCATCAGTGAGTCGGAGGTCTTTCAGCAGTTCTTC,TRBJ2-1,-,TRBV10-3,-
CATSRDPGLAGSGELFF,TGTGCCACCAGCAGAGACCCGGGACTAGCGGGATCTGGGGAGCTGTTTTTT,TRBJ2-2,TRBD2,TRBV15,-
CATSRVLSGRAHEQFF,TGTGCCACCAGCAGAGTACTTAGCGGGAGGGCTCATGAGCAGTTCTTC,TRBJ2-1,TRBD2,TRBV15,-
CASSLASEAQYF,TGTGCCAGCAGCTTGGCCTCGGAGGCCCAGTACTTC,TRBJ2-5,-,TRBV5-6,-
CATYQSGGAEAFF,TGTGCCACCTACCAAAGCGGCGGCGCTGAAGCTTTCTTT,TRBJ1-1,-,TRBV11-1,-
CASSTPGLAGLEQFF,TGTGCCAGTAGTACCCCGGGACTAGCGGGACTTGAGCAGTTCTTC,TRBJ2-1,TRBD2,TRBV19,-
CASSQVGAETQYF,TGTGCCAGCAGCCAGGTGGGGGCGGAGACCCAGTACTTC,TRBJ2-5,-,TRBV4-2,-
CAWTGGSNGYTF,TGTGCCTGGACAGGCGGGAGTAATGGCTACACCTTC,TRBJ1-2,-,TRBV30,-
CASRGQGTYNEQFF,TGTGCCAGCAGGGGACAGGGAACCTACAATGAGCAGTTCTTC,TRBJ2-1,TRBD1,TRBV9,-
CASSLFGTSGSFNEQFF,TGTGCCAGCAGTTTATTCGGGACTAGCGGGAGCTTCAATGAGCAGTTCTTC,TRBJ2-1,TRBD2,TRBV27,-